The 16 T cell receptor beta chains listed next were all sequenced from one sample in a study of blood T cell repertoires in COVID-19. Data came from immunoSEQ multiplex PCR; TCRdb stores just in-frame clones and leaves some out. Among about 82,000 clones, 85% were seen once, and the ten largest hold approximately 20%. Sequencing was done on a sample of peripheral blood. Every receptor here comes from a man older than 75 with active or convalescent COVID-19.

This clone was detected only a few times. The chain uses TRBV6-5 and TRBJ2-3; 7 nucleotides agree with TRBD2. V lost 6 bases to trimming and J lost 6 bases; unmatched junction nucleotides: 6. The CDR3 extends over 13 amino acids. Per germline, CDR1 MNHEY and CDR2 SVGAGI. This CDR3 is CASRRDYSDTQYF. DNA of the CDR3: TGTGCCAGCAGGCGGGACTACTCGGATACGCAGTATTTT.

The V gene is TRBV5-1, the J gene TRBJ1-2; TRBD1 agrees at 7 bases. V trimming: 0 bases; J trimming: 4 bases; junction bases outside the gene matches: 6. Germline V gene data show CDR1 as SGHRS and CDR2 as YFSETQ. The CDR3 has 15 amino acids. CDR3 sequence (DNA): TGCGCCAGCAGCTTGGGACAGGGTGCTGGCTATGGCTACACCTTC. It codes for CASSLGQGAGYGYTF.

The chain couples TRBV9 to TRBJ2-2; weak D call: TRBD2 (5 bases). The CDR3 totals 16 residues. Germline loops: CDR1 SGDLS, CDR2 YYNGEE. The V gene lost 6 bases and the J gene lost 3 bases, with 18 bases spanning the gap. Written as DNA, the CDR3 is TGTGCCAGCACGACCGGGGTGTGGGCGGACACCGGGGAGCTGTTTTTT. Amino acid sequence: CASTTGVWADTGELFF. The whole variable domain, remainder taken from reference TRBV9 and TRBJ2-2, is DSGVTQTPKHLITATGQRVTLRCSPRSGDLSVYWYQQSLDQGLQFLIQYYNGEERAKGNILERFSAQQFPDLHSELNLSSLELGDSALYFCASTTGVWADTGELFFGEGSRLTVL.

The rearrangement joins TRBV10-3 to TRBJ2-1; TRBD2 might be the D (5 bases). Germline V gene sequence: CDR1 ENHRY, CDR2 SYGVKD. The CDR3 sequence is 11 residues long. Trimming removed 4 bases at V and 8 bases at J, with 6 bases between. The CDR3 region has the DNA TGTGCCATCAGTGCCGGGGATGAGCAGTTCTTC. Its protein is CAISAGDEQFF.

The chain uses TRBV7-9 and TRBJ2-7; TRBD2 might be the D (5 bases). Germline V gene lookup returns CDR1 SEHNR and CDR2 FQNEAQ (reference sequence). The CDR3 sequence is 13 residues long. Between the trimmed V and J ends, which lost 1 base and 7 bases, there was a span of 11 bases. The CDR3 loop reads CASSLGARGEQYV. CDR3 DNA sequence: TGTGCCAGCAGCTTAGGGGCCCGAGGGGAGCAGTACGTC.

V gene TRBV2 combines with J gene TRBJ1-2; 8 nucleotides align to TRBD1. CDR1 and CDR2 (germline): SNHLY, FYNNEI. The CDR3 is 15 amino acids. Trimming removed 5 bases from V and 2 bases from J; junction bases left unmatched: 7. CDR3 protein: CASSTPRGPNYGYTF. The CDR3 coding sequence is TGTGCCAGCAGTACCCCCAGGGGGCCAAACTATGGCTACACCTTC.

The chain couples TRBV5-1 to TRBJ2-6; tentative D call: TRBD2 (6 bases). Germline V gene sequence: CDR1 SGHRS, CDR2 YFSETQ. With 2 bases removed from V and 0 bases from J, the gap between germline ends came to 18 bases. This CDR3 region has 19 residues. Here the CDR3 reads CASSLLVTGLSSGANVLTF. CDR3 in DNA: TGCGCCAGCAGCTTACTCGTCACGGGACTCAGCTCTGGGGCCAACGTCCTGACTTTC.

This clone was seen only a few times. This chain links TRBV5-5 with TRBJ2-1; D gene uncertain. V lost 4 bases to trimming and J lost 10 bases, with 15 bases between them. The CDR3 has 13 amino acids. Per germline, CDR1 SGHKS and CDR2 YYEKEE (reference sequence). The CDR3 coding sequence is TGTGCCAGCAGCGACTCGTCGGTTGACGAGCAGTTCTTC. It yields the protein CASSDSSVDEQFF.

The rearrangement uses TRBV28 and TRBJ2-1; no clear D. This CDR3 contains 12 residues. CDR1 is MDHEN, CDR2 SYDVKM, per germline. Trimming removed 2 bases from V and 9 bases from J, with 8 bases in between. CDR3 protein: CASSLQVGEQFF. The CDR3 DNA follows: TGTGCCAGCAGTTTACAGGTCGGTGAGCAGTTCTTC.

The chain joins TRBV5-5 to TRBJ2-3; 10 nucleotides align to TRBD2. The CDR3 totals 16 residues. Germline V lookup: CDR1 SGHKS, CDR2 YYEKEE (reference sequence). V was clipped by 3 bases and J by 4 bases; unmatched bases: 8. The CDR3 sequence is CASSWPTSGAPDTQYF. The CDR3 DNA sequence: TGTGCCAGCAGCTGGCCAACTAGCGGGGCGCCAGATACGCAGTATTTT.

This clone has only a few counts. The chain uses TRBV5-1 and TRBJ2-5; D remains unclear. CDR3 size: 14 residues. Germline V gives CDR1 SGHRS, CDR2 YFSETQ. V was shortened by 0 bases and J by 5 bases, with 11 bases between the two germline ends. The DNA for the CDR3 is TGCGCCAGCAGCTTGGTTCTTCAGAGGGAGACCCAGTACTTC. Encoded protein: CASSLVLQRETQYF.

This rearrangement joins TRBV3-1 (or the pseudogene TRBV3-2) to TRBJ1-1, with TRBD1 matching over 8 bases. Looked up from germline, CDR1 is LGHDT and CDR2 is YNNKEL (reference sequence). Trimming at V came to 4 bases and at J to 9 bases, leaving 4 bases not matched to a gene. The CDR3 spans 12 residues. The CDR3 DNA reads as TGTGCCAGCAGCCGCCGACAGGGGCAAGCTTTCTTT. This encodes CASSRRQGQAFF.

The V call is TRBV18, the J call TRBJ2-3; D possibly corresponds to TRBD1 (5 bases). V gave up 3 bases and J gave up 3 bases, with 10 bases separating them. CDR3 size: 14 residues. Looked up from germline, CDR1 is KGHSH and CDR2 is LQKENI. DNA for the CDR3: TGTGCCAGCTCACCTAGACAGACTACAGATACGCAGTATTTT. Its protein product is CASSPRQTTDTQYF.

The V gene is TRBV27, the J gene TRBJ1-3; 9 bases agree with TRBD1. The CDR3 is made up of 14 amino acids. Germline values: CDR1 MNHEY, CDR2 SMNVEV (reference sequence). V shed 6 bases and J 7 bases; nucleotides not matched to a gene: 7. The CDR3 sequence is CASRSQDRGNTIYF. The CDR3 DNA reads as TGTGCCAGCAGATCCCAGGACAGGGGTAACACCATATATTTT.

The chain carries TRBV6-5 and TRBJ1-2; 7 nucleotides align to TRBD1. With 6 bases clipped from V and 4 bases from J, the junction kept 11 bases outside the gene matches. CDR1 is MNHEY, CDR2 SVGAGI, per germline. The CDR3 runs 15 residues. Here the CDR3 DNA reads TGTGCCAGCAGAATAGACAGGGTATCTTCCTATGGCTACACCTTC. This codes for CASRIDRVSSYGYTF.

The rearrangement links TRBV28 to TRBJ1-2; 8 nucleotides line up with TRBD1. Trimming cost V 11 bases and J 8 bases; bases outside gene matches: 13. This CDR3 is 13 amino acids long. CDR1 is MDHEN, CDR2 SYDVKM, per germline. CDR3 amino acids: CAARGQAVRGYTF. As DNA, the CDR3 is TGTGCCGCCCGGGGACAGGCTGTGAGGGGCTACACCTTC.